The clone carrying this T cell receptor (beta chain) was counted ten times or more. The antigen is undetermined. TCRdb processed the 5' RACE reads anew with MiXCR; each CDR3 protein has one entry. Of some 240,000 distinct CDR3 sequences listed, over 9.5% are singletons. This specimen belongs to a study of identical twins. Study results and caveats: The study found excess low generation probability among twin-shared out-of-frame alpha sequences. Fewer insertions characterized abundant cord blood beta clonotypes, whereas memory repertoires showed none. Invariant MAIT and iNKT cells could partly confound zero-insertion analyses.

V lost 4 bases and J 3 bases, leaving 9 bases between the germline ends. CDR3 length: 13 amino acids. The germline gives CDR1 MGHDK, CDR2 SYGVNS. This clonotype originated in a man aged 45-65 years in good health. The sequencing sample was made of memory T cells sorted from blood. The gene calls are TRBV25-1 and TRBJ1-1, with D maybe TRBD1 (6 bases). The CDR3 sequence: CASSGGQHTEAFF. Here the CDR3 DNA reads TGTGCCAGCAGTGGAGGACAGCACACTGAAGCTTTCTTT.